These 25 T cell receptor beta chains share one sample of origin, sequenced in a study of blood T cell repertoires in COVID-19. Sequencing was performed with immunoSEQ multiplex PCR; in TCRdb, only in-frame clones are kept and a portion is missing. This table has about 34,000 clones, nearly 95% appearing once. Specimen: peripheral blood. Receptors were obtained from a human donor in a cohort sampled during active COVID-19.

The gene calls are TRBV10-3 and TRBJ1-2, with TRBD1 matching 7 bases. V lost 4 bases to trimming and J lost 9 bases; unmatched junction nucleotides: 5. Germline CDR1 ENHRY, CDR2 SYGVKD. This CDR3 comprises 12 residues. The CDR3 loop is CAISAQGSSYTF. CDR3 DNA: TGTGCCATCAGTGCACAGGGGTCTAGCTACACCTTC.

The chain carries TRBV18 and TRBJ1-1; weak D call: TRBD1 (6 bases). Between the trimmed V and J ends, which lost 3 bases and 4 bases, there was a span of 15 bases. Germline CDR1 is KGHSH and CDR2 is LQKENI. The CDR3 contains 15 residues. CDR3 in amino acids: CASSPLDRRPTEAFF. In DNA form, the CDR3 reads TGTGCCAGCTCACCTCTCGACAGGAGGCCCACTGAAGCTTTCTTT.

In DNA, the CDR3 is TGTGCCAGCAGCTTTGCCCTGGAGGGCACTGAAGCTTTCTTT. Amino acids: CASSFALEGTEAFF. This sequence joins TRBV13 and TRBJ1-1; D uncertain. In germline, CDR1 is PRHDT, CDR2 FYEKMQ (reference sequence). This CDR3 comprises 14 residues. Trimming shortened V by 3 bases and J by 4 bases, and 12 bases separated the two germline ends.

The chain recombines TRBV20-1 with TRBJ1-3, with TRBD1 as a possible D gene (6 bases). Trimming removed 3 bases from V and 3 bases from J, with 9 bases in between. CDR3 length equals 13 residues. In germline, CDR1 is DFQATT, CDR2 SNEGSKA (reference sequence). The CDR3 protein is CSASQGGGNTIYF. The CDR3 DNA reads as TGCAGTGCTAGTCAAGGGGGTGGAAACACCATATATTTT.

This clone rates as medium-sized. The chain recombines TRBV27 with TRBJ1-2; D is undetermined. CDR3 size: 13 residues. V was clipped by 5 bases and J by 5 bases, with 12 bases between them. Germline CDR1 and CDR2: MNHEY and SMNVEV (reference sequence). CDR3 nucleotide sequence: TGTGCCAGCAGTCCTACACCGGGTTATGGCTACACCTTC. Protein product: CASSPTPGYGYTF.

The chain uses TRBV27 and TRBJ1-2; D might be TRBD1 (5 bases). The ends were cut back, 0 bases at V and 13 bases at J, with 15 bases in the middle. This CDR3 has 13 amino acids. Germline V gives CDR1 MNHEY, CDR2 SMNVEV (reference sequence). The CDR3 bases are TGTGCCAGCAGTTTATCGGGGGGTTGGGGTTCCACCTTC. This translates into CASSLSGGWGSTF.

The chain carries TRBV10-1 and TRBJ1-5; D call uncertain. The germline V gene has CDR1 WNHNN and CDR2 SYGVQD (reference sequence). CDR3 size: 13 residues. V shed 1 base and J shed 3 bases, with 4 bases lying between them. CDR3 coding DNA: TGCGCCAGCAGTGAGTTTCTCAATCAGCCCCAGCATTTT. This translates into CASSEFLNQPQHF.

The chain employs TRBV5-1 and TRBJ2-3; 9 nucleotides line up with TRBD2. This CDR3 spans 15 amino acids. The germline CDR1 and CDR2 sequences are SGHRS and YFSETQ. The V segment lost 3 bases and the J segment 1 base; nucleotides outside the gene matches: 3. The CDR3 DNA reads TGCGCCAGCAGCTCCTTAGCGGGGGGCACAGATACGCAGTATTTT. Protein: CASSSLAGGTDTQYF.

This CDR3 is CAERDSLQDTQYF. The CDR3 bases are TGTGCCGAGAGGGACAGCCTTCAAGATACGCAGTATTTT. The rearrangement joins TRBV7-9 to TRBJ2-3; 7 positions match TRBD1. From germline, CDR1 is SEHNR and CDR2 FQNEAQ (reference sequence). With V trimmed by 11 bases and J by 5 bases, 10 bases remained unmatched. The CDR3 totals 13 residues.

This chain joins TRBV5-1 and TRBJ2-4, with 7 bases matching TRBD1. Trimming at V came to 5 bases and at J to 1 base, leaving 6 bases not matched to a gene. Per the germline V gene, CDR1 is SGHRS and CDR2 is YFSETQ. The CDR3 extends over 15 amino acids. The CDR3: CASSIGGPAKNIQYF. The CDR3 DNA sequence: TGCGCCAGCAGTATAGGGGGCCCTGCCAAAAACATTCAGTACTTC.

The chain recombines TRBV28 with TRBJ1-1, with a possible D match to TRBD1 (5 bases). The CDR3 runs 13 residues. Germline V gives CDR1 MDHEN, CDR2 SYDVKM. Trimming left V 6 bases short and J 0 bases short, with 8 bases between. The CDR3 loop reads CASSRAMNTEAFF. The DNA for the CDR3 is TGTGCCAGCAGCAGGGCCATGAACACTGAAGCTTTCTTT.

The chain employs TRBV12-3 or TRBV12-4 and TRBJ2-7; 9 bases match TRBD2. V shed 4 bases and J 10 bases; nucleotides not matched to a gene: 8. CDR3 size: 13 residues. The CDR3 here is CASSSTGTSIQYF. DNA for the CDR3: TGTGCCAGCAGTTCCACCGGGACTAGCATCCAGTACTTC.

The rearrangement joins TRBV7-9 to TRBJ2-3; 8 nucleotides line up with TRBD1. CDR1 is SEHNR, CDR2 FQNEAQ, per germline (reference sequence). The J segment lost 0 bases and the V segment lost 5 bases, leaving 10 bases of the junction unmatched. The CDR3 is 17 amino acids. CDR3 sequence: CASSPPRTGYSTDTQYF. The CDR3 DNA reads TGTGCCAGCAGCCCCCCCCGGACAGGGTATAGCACAGATACGCAGTATTTT.

The chain links TRBV7-9 to TRBJ2-3; 8 nucleotides line up with TRBD1. Germline CDR1 and CDR2: SEHNR and FQNEAQ (reference sequence). J lost 14 bases, V lost 5 bases, and 9 bases had no gene match. There are 12 residues in the CDR3. The CDR3 sequence: CASSEKQTGAYF. CDR3 nucleotides: TGTGCCAGCAGCGAAAAACAGACAGGGGCGTATTTT.

The chain employs TRBV4-1 and TRBJ1-3; D perhaps matches TRBD1 (5 bases). Germline V gene data show CDR1 as MGHRA and CDR2 as YSYEKL. The CDR3 spans 14 residues. V was pared by 4 bases and J by 4 bases, with 11 bases between. DNA of the CDR3: TGCGCCAGCAGCCTCAGGGATTTAGGAAACACCATATATTTT. As protein: CASSLRDLGNTIYF.

This clone was recorded only once. The chain is built from TRBV30 and TRBJ2-2, with TRBD1 as a possible D gene (5 bases). CDR3 length equals 13 residues. Germline V lookup: CDR1 GTSNPN, CDR2 SVGIG (reference sequence). The ends were cut back, 5 bases at V and 4 bases at J, with 11 bases in the middle. DNA of the CDR3: TGTGCCTGGGGTCCCCAGGGCACCGGGGAGCTGTTTTTT. It specifies CAWGPQGTGELFF. The full variable domain, in which reference TRBV30 and TRBJ2-2 provide the parts outside the CDR3, is SQTIHQWPATLVQPVGSPLSLECTVEGTSNPNLYWYRQAAGRGLQLLFYSVGIGQISSEVPQNLSASRPQDRQFILSSKKLLLSDSGFYLCAWGPQGTGELFFGEGSRLTVL.

CDR3 loop: CASSERVSGNTIYF. CDR3 sequence (DNA): TGTGCCAGCAGTGAACGGGTCTCTGGAAACACCATATATTTT. J is TRBJ1-3 and V is TRBV2; D unresolved. This CDR3 has 14 residues. V was cut by 2 bases and J by 0 bases, with 5 bases left in between. Germline V gene sequence: CDR1 SNHLY, CDR2 FYNNEI.

This rearrangement joins TRBV19 to TRBJ2-3; TRBD2 aligns across 16 bases. The CDR3 is made up of 16 amino acids. V gave up 8 bases and J gave up 5 bases; unmatched junction bases: 7. The germline gives CDR1 LNHDA, CDR2 SQIVND (reference sequence). CDR3 region: CASSGLAGGPGDTQYF. CDR3 DNA: TGTGCCAGTTCGGGACTAGCGGGAGGGCCAGGAGATACGCAGTATTTT.

The V and J genes are TRBV27 and TRBJ1-1, with TRBD1 matching 9 bases. CDR3 length equals 13 residues. J gave up 10 bases and V 6 bases, and 9 bases lay outside the gene matches. CDR1 is MNHEY, CDR2 SMNVEV, per germline (reference sequence). The CDR3 is CASRAGTGTRAFF. The CDR3 nucleotides read TGTGCCAGCAGGGCCGGGACAGGGACCCGAGCTTTCTTT.

The chain uses TRBV3-1 (or the pseudogene TRBV3-2) and TRBJ2-1; 8 nucleotides agree with TRBD2. The ends lost 8 bases at V and 1 base at J; junction bases unmatched: 7. This CDR3 spans 15 amino acids. Germline lookup yields CDR1 LGHDT and CDR2 YNNKEL (reference sequence). CDR3: CASAGRGRSYNEQFF. The CDR3 region has the DNA TGTGCCAGCGCCGGGCGCGGGAGGTCCTACAATGAGCAGTTCTTC.

The chain uses TRBV6-5 and TRBJ2-7; 7 bases fit TRBD2. J was trimmed by 5 bases and V by 6 bases; bases with no gene match: 7. The germline V gene encodes CDR1 MNHEY and CDR2 SVGAGI. The CDR3 length is 13 residues. The CDR3 DNA reads as TGTGCCAGCAGACCACCGGGACTAAACGAGCAGTACTTC. It codes for CASRPPGLNEQYF.

This rearrangement joins TRBV21-1 to TRBJ2-3; the D call in the table, TRBD1, was not verified against the DNA. TRBV21-1 is a recognized pseudogene. CDR3 size: 17 residues. CDR3 sequence: CASSKGKTGWATDTQYF. CDR3 bases: TGTGCCAGCAGCAAGGGAAAAACAGGGTGGGCCACAGATACGCAGTATTTT.

V and J are TRBV6-5 and TRBJ2-1, with 13 nucleotides matching TRBD2. The V and J ends lost 6 bases and 5 bases, in that order; junction bases with no gene match: 4. Germline V gene data show CDR1 as MNHEY and CDR2 as SVGAGI. CDR3 length: 15 amino acids. CDR3 DNA sequence: TGTGCCAGCAGCCGAGGACTAGCGGGAGACAATGAGCAGTTCTTC. The encoded protein is CASSRGLAGDNEQFF.

The V and J genes are TRBV4-1 and TRBJ1-1; unclear D gene. The V end lost 7 bases, the J end lost 3 bases, and 15 bases lay between the germline ends. Germline assignment: CDR1 MGHRA and CDR2 YSYEKL. The CDR3 has 14 amino acids. This chain's CDR3 is CASTHAGYDTEAFF. The CDR3 nucleotides read TGCGCCAGCACCCACGCGGGTTACGACACTGAAGCTTTCTTT.

This chain uses TRBV4-1 with TRBJ2-7, with D perhaps TRBD2 (6 bases). This CDR3 has 14 residues. V lost 0 bases and J lost 5, with 11 bases in between. Germline V gene sequence: CDR1 MGHRA, CDR2 YSYEKL. CDR3 coding DNA: TGCGCCAGCAGCCAAGACCAATCGGGGGACGAGCAGTACTTC. It yields the protein CASSQDQSGDEQYF.